The 20 T cell receptor beta chains presented below share a single source sample, sequenced in a study of blood T cells in healthy people across ages. With a J-beta primer mix and a sample-barcoded 5' primer, a second PCR ran about 7 to 11 cycles. TCRdb used MiXCR to reprocess the 5' RACE reads, holding one entry per CDR3 protein. The sample has hundreds of thousands of distinct CDR3 sequences, 58% seen once. Sequenced input: blood. All receptors derive from a man in his 60s in good health.

The rearrangement links TRBV4-1 to TRBJ1-6; TRBD1 agrees at 8 bases. The trim removed 3 bases at V and 6 bases at J, leaving 1 base unmatched. The germline V gene encodes CDR1 MGHRA and CDR2 YSYEKL. The length of the CDR3 is 14 residues. The CDR3 here is CASSQDRVNSPLHF. Written as DNA, the CDR3 is TGCGCCAGCAGCCAGGACAGGGTTAATTCACCCCTCCACTTT.

J is TRBJ2-1 and V is TRBV9, with D perhaps matching TRBD1 (6 bases). The V end lost 4 bases, the J end lost 5 bases, and 16 bases lay between the germline ends. This CDR3 contains 15 residues. CDR1 SGDLS and CDR2 YYNGEE come from the germline V gene. DNA for the CDR3: TGTGCCAGCAGCCCACGGGGACAAGGAAACAATGAGCAGTTCTTC. Amino acids: CASSPRGQGNNEQFF.

This clonotype was picked up many times. This sequence joins TRBV20-1 and TRBJ2-5; tentatively, D is TRBD1 or TRBD2 (6 bases each). The CDR3 sequence is 12 residues long. Germline CDR1 and CDR2: DFQATT and SNEGSKA (reference sequence). V dropped 3 bases and J dropped 4 bases, with 9 bases sitting between them. The CDR3 here is CSARGGGETQYF. The CDR3 region has the DNA TGCAGTGCTAGGGGGGGCGGAGAGACCCAGTACTTC.

The chain uses TRBV5-1 and TRBJ2-7; D remains ambiguous. The germline V and J ends were trimmed by 4 bases and 0 bases, with 14 bases remaining between them. This CDR3 comprises 15 residues. The germline V gene has CDR1 SGHRS and CDR2 YFSETQ. The DNA of the CDR3 is TGCGCCAGCAGCGGCCCGGGCCTCAGCTCCTACGAGCAGTACTTC. This codes for CASSGPGLSSYEQYF.

The chain uses TRBV14 and TRBJ2-5; perhaps D is TRBD1 or TRBD2 (5 bases each). This CDR3 region has 13 residues. Germline CDR1 is SGHDN and CDR2 is FVKESK. The ends were cut back, 4 bases at V and 5 bases at J, with 11 bases in the middle. CDR3 loop: CASSPGNRETQYF. CDR3 bases: TGTGCCAGCAGCCCCGGGAACAGGGAGACCCAGTACTTC.

This clonotype turned up a few times. The rearrangement uses TRBV12-3 or TRBV12-4 and TRBJ2-3; a possible D gene is TRBD2 (6 bases). The CDR3 runs 15 residues. V was trimmed by 8 bases and J by 3 bases, leaving 18 bases between them. The CDR3 is CASGLRASATDTQYF. Here the CDR3 DNA reads TGTGCCAGCGGGCTCCGGGCTAGCGCGACAGATACGCAGTATTTT.

The chain couples TRBV12-3 or TRBV12-4 to TRBJ2-1; 9 bases match TRBD1. The CDR3 extends over 16 amino acids. The V segment lost 9 bases and the J segment 1 base; nucleotides outside the gene matches: 10. The CDR3 protein is CASTTGTGSSYNEQFF. The CDR3 DNA reads as TGTGCCAGTACGACCGGGACAGGGTCGTCCTACAATGAGCAGTTCTTC.

V and J are TRBV20-1 and TRBJ2-5; D remains unclear. In germline, CDR1 is DFQATT, CDR2 SNEGSKA (reference sequence). V lost 3 bases and J lost 0, with 8 bases in between. This CDR3 contains 13 residues. The CDR3: CSARWSNQETQYF. The CDR3 coding sequence is TGCAGTGCTAGGTGGAGCAACCAAGAGACCCAGTACTTC.

This chain joins TRBV15 and TRBJ2-4, with a tentative D call TRBD2 (5 bases). Gene TRBJ2-7 matches the end of the DNA better, so the J call may be wrong. The germline gives CDR1 LNHNV, CDR2 YYDKDF (reference sequence). This CDR3 region has 15 residues. CDR3 region: CATSRDLAGSYEQYF. CDR3 coding DNA: TGTGCCACCAGCAGAGATCTGGCGGGTTCTTACGAGCAGTACTTC.

The chain has TRBV10-3 and TRBJ2-1; D gene unclear. The germline V and J ends were trimmed by 6 bases and 8 bases, with 14 bases remaining between them. Germline V gene lookup returns CDR1 ENHRY and CDR2 SYGVKD. CDR3 length: 13 residues. The CDR3 is CAIRGSNGYEQFF. The CDR3 DNA reads TGTGCCATCAGGGGAAGTAACGGCTATGAGCAGTTCTTC.

This clonotype appeared once. The rearrangement links TRBV20-1 to TRBJ2-5; no definite D call. The CDR3 loop spans 14 amino acids. With 0 bases removed from V and 4 bases from J, the gap between germline ends came to 12 bases. The V gene's germline CDR1 is DFQATT and CDR2 SNEGSKA (reference sequence). The CDR3 reads CSARDWAGRETQYF. The DNA for the CDR3 is TGCAGTGCTAGAGATTGGGCAGGCCGAGAGACCCAGTACTTC.

This clonotype was picked up a small number of times. The V gene is TRBV20-1, the J gene TRBJ2-1; tentative D call: TRBD2 (6 bases). Germline assignment: CDR1 DFQATT and CDR2 SNEGSKA (reference sequence). The CDR3 length is 14 residues. V was cut by 3 bases and J by 7 bases, with 16 bases left in between. The CDR3 loop is CSASGGAPSNEQFF. In DNA, the CDR3 is TGCAGTGCTAGCGGGGGAGCCCCCTCGAATGAGCAGTTCTTC.

Turning to this clonotype: A read error may explain this, as a much larger clone is one base away. The chain couples TRBV9 to TRBJ1-1; the D gene is possibly TRBD1 (5 bases). The CDR3 length is 14 residues. V was trimmed by 3 bases and J by 1 base, leaving 10 bases between them. CDR1 and CDR2 from the germline V gene are SGDLS and YYNGEE. The CDR3 bases are TGTGCCAGCAGCGGAACAGGAGAGAACACTGAAGCTTTCTTT. Translation gives CASSGTGENTEAFF.

This clonotype has more than one count but fewer than ten. This sequence joins TRBV6-2 or TRBV6-3 and TRBJ1-5; tentatively, D is TRBD1 (5 bases). This CDR3 region has 16 residues. Germline V gene data show CDR1 as MNHEY and CDR2 as SVGEGT. V gave up 0 bases and J gave up 2 bases, with 11 bases separating them. The CDR3 loop reads CASSYSWQGGNQPQHF. DNA of the CDR3: TGTGCCAGCAGTTACTCATGGCAGGGCGGCAATCAGCCCCAGCATTTT.

The chain carries TRBV7-2 and TRBJ2-7; TRBD1 is a possible D gene (5 bases). In germline, CDR1 is SGHTA, CDR2 FQGNSA. Trimming removed 5 bases from V and 6 bases from J, with 20 bases in between. This CDR3 has 15 residues. The CDR3 is CASSRSRQPPGEQYF. CDR3 DNA: TGTGCCAGCAGCCGATCCCGACAGCCTCCTGGCGAGCAGTACTTC.

This clonotype was found a few times. The chain couples TRBV5-8 to TRBJ2-4, with D perhaps matching TRBD2 (5 bases). The CDR3 extends over 14 amino acids. In germline, CDR1 is SGHTS, CDR2 YDEGEE. Trimming removed 0 bases from V and 8 bases from J, with 12 bases in between. CDR3 in amino acids: CASSLEDGGHIQYF. In nucleotides, the CDR3 is TGTGCCAGCAGCTTGGAGGACGGAGGTCACATTCAGTACTTC.

This clonotype was picked up a small number of times. This sequence joins TRBV6-2 or TRBV6-3 and TRBJ2-5; perhaps D is TRBD1 or TRBD2 (5 bases each). The ends were cut back, 4 bases at V and 0 bases at J, with 15 bases in the middle. The CDR3 totals 16 residues. Germline V gene data show CDR1 as MNHEY and CDR2 as SVGEGT. CDR3 sequence reads: CASSSLRWGYQETQYF. CDR3 sequence (DNA): TGTGCCAGCAGTTCTCTTCGGTGGGGGTACCAAGAGACCCAGTACTTC.

The sample holds one count of this clonotype. V is TRBV6-2 or TRBV6-3 and J is TRBJ2-5, with no clear D. V was shortened by 11 bases and J by 11 bases, with 18 bases between the two germline ends. The CDR3 covers 11 residues. Germline V gene sequence: CDR1 MNHEY, CDR2 SVGEGT. The CDR3: CAAGRLIEQYF. The CDR3 DNA reads TGTGCCGCAGGACGTCTGATAGAGCAGTACTTC.

This sequence joins TRBV20-1 and TRBJ1-2, with TRBD1 matching over 7 bases. The CDR3 is made up of 14 amino acids. Germline lookup yields CDR1 DFQATT and CDR2 SNEGSKA (reference sequence). The junction had 4 bases not matched to a gene; V was cut back by 3 bases and J by 0 bases. The CDR3 protein is CSASVTGPNYGYTF. CDR3 bases: TGCAGTGCTAGTGTGACAGGGCCTAACTATGGCTACACCTTC.

The chain couples TRBV7-9 to TRBJ2-5; 11 bases match TRBD2. The V and J ends lost 1 base and 9 bases, in that order; junction bases with no gene match: 1. The CDR3 sequence is 13 residues long. Germline V lookup: CDR1 SEHNR, CDR2 FQNEAQ (reference sequence). The CDR3 bases are TGTGCCAGCAGCTTAGAACTAGCGGGGGCCCAGTACTTC. Translated: CASSLELAGAQYF.